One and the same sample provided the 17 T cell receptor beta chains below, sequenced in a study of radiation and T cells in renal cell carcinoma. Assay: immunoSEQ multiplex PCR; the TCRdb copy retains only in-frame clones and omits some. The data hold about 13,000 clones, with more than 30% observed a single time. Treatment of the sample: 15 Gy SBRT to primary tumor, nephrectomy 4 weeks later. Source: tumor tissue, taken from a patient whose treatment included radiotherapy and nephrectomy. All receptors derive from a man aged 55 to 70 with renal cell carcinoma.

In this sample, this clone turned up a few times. DNA of the CDR3: TGTGCCTGGAGCGCCGGGACAGGGATTTCAGATACGCAGTATTTT. It encodes CAWSAGTGISDTQYF. The rearrangement uses TRBV30 and TRBJ2-3, with 9 nucleotides matching TRBD1. This CDR3 comprises 15 residues. The trim removed 3 bases at V and 4 bases at J, leaving 8 bases unmatched. Germline lookup yields CDR1 GTSNPN and CDR2 SVGIG (reference sequence).

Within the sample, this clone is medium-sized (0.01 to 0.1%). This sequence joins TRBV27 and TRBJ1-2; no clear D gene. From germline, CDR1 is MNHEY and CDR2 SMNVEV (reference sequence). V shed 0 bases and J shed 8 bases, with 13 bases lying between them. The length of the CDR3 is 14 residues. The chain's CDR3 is CASSLSQGLEGYTF. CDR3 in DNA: TGTGCCAGCAGTTTATCGCAAGGTTTGGAAGGCTACACCTTC.

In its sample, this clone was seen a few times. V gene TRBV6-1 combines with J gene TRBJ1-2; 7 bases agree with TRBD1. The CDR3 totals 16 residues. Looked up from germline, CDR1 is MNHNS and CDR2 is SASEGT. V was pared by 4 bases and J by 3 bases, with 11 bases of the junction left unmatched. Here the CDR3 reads CASSVYGQGGYYGYTF. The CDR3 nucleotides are TGTGCCAGCAGTGTTTACGGGCAGGGGGGGTACTATGGCTACACCTTC.

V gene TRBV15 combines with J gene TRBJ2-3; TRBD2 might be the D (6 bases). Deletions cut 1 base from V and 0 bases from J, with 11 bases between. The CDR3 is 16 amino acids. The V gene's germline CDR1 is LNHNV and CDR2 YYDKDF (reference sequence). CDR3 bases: TGTGCCACCAGCAGAGTTATTAGCGGAAGCACAGATACGCAGTATTTT. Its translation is CATSRVISGSTDTQYF.

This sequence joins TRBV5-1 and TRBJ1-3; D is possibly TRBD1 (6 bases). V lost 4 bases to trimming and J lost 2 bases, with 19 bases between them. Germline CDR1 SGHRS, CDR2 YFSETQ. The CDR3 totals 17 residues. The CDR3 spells CASSPRGGVETGNTIYF. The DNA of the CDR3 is TGCGCCAGCAGCCCTCGCGGGGGCGTAGAGACTGGAAACACCATATATTTT.

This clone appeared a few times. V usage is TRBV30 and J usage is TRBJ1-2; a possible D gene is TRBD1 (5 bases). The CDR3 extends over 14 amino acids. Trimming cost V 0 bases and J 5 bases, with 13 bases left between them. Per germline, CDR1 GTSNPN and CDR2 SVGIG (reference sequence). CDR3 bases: TGTGCCTGGAGTGTAGGGCCGGGGGGGTATGGCTACACCTTC. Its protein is CAWSVGPGGYGYTF. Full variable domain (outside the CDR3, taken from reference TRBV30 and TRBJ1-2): SQTIHQWPATLVQPVGSPLSLECTVEGTSNPNLYWYRQAAGRGLQLLFYSVGIGQISSEVPQNLSASRPQDRQFILSSKKLLLSDSGFYLCAWSVGPGGYGYTFGSGTRLTVV.

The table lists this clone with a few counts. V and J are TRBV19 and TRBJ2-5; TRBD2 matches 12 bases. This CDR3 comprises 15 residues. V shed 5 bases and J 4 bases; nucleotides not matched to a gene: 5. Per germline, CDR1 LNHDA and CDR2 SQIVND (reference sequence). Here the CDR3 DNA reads TGTGCCAGTAGTGGACTAGCGGGATTGAGAGAGACCCAGTACTTC. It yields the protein CASSGLAGLRETQYF.

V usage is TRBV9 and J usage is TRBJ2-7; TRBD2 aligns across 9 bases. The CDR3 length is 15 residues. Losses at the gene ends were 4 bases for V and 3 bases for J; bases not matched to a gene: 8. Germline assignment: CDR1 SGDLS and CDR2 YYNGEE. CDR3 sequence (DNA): TGTGCCAGCAGCCTCTCTAGCGGGGCGAACTACGAGCAGTACTTC. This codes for CASSLSSGANYEQYF.

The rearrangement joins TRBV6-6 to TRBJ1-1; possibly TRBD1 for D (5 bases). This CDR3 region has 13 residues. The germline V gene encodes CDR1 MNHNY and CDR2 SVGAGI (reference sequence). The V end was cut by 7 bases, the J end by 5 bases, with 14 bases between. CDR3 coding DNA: TGTGCCAGCACCCACGGGGGGGATACTGAAGCTTTCTTT. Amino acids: CASTHGGDTEAFF.

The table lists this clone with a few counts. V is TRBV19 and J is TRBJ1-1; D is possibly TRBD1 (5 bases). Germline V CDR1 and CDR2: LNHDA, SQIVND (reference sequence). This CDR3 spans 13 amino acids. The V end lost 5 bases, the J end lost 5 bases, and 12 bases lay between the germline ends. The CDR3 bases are TGTGCCAGTAGTTCGGCAGGGCGGACTGAAGCTTTCTTT. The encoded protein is CASSSAGRTEAFF.

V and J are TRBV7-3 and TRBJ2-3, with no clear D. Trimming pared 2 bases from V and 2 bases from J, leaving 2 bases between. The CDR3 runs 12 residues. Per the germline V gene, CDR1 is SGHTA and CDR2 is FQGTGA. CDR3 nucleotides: TGTGCCAGCAGCTTATCCACAGATACGCAGTATTTT. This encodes CASSLSTDTQYF. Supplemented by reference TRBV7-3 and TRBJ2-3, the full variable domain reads GAGVSQTPSNKVTEKGKYVELRCDPISGHTALYWYRQSLGQGPEFLIYFQGTGAADDSGLPNDRFFAVRPEGSVSTLKIQRTERGDSAVYLCASSLSTDTQYFGPGTRLTVL.

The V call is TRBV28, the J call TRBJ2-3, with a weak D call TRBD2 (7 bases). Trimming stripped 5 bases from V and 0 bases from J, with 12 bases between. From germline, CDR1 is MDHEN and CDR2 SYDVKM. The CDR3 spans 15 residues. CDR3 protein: CASSQGGGSTDTQYF. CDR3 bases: TGTGCCAGCAGTCAAGGGGGGGGTAGCACAGATACGCAGTATTTT.

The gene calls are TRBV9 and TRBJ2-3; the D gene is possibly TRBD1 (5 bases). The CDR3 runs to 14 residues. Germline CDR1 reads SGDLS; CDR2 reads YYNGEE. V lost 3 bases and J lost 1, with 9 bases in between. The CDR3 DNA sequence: TGTGCCAGCAGCGCCTTAGGGGGCACAGATACGCAGTATTTT. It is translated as CASSALGGTDTQYF. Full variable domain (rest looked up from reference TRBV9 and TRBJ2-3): DSGVTQTPKHLITATGQRVTLRCSPRSGDLSVYWYQQSLDQGLQFLIQYYNGEERAKGNILERFSAQQFPDLHSELNLSSLELGDSALYFCASSALGGTDTQYFGPGTRLTVL.

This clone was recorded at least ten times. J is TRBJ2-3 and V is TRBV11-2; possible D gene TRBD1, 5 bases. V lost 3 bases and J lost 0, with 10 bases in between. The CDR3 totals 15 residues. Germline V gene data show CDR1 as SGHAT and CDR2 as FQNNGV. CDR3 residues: CASSFDSYSTDTQYF. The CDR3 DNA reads TGTGCCAGCAGCTTTGACAGCTATAGCACAGATACGCAGTATTTT.

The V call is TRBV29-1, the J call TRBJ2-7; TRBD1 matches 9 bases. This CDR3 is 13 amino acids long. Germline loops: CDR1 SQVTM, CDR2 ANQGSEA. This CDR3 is CLSRGTGSYEQYF. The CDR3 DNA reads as TGCCTCAGTCGGGGGACAGGGTCCTACGAGCAGTACTTC.

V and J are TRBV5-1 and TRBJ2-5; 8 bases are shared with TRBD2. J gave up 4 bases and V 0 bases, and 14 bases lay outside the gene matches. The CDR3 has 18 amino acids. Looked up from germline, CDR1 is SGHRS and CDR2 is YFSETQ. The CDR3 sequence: CASSLGLSSGLLGETQYF. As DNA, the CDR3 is TGCGCCAGCAGCTTGGGTTTGTCTAGCGGGTTGCTGGGAGAGACCCAGTACTTC. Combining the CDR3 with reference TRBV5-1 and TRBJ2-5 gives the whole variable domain KAGVTQTPRYLIKTRGQQVTLSCSPISGHRSVSWYQQTPGQGLQFLFEYFSETQRNKGNFPGRFSGRQFSNSRSEMNVSTLELGDSALYLCASSLGLSSGLLGETQYFGPGTRLLVL.

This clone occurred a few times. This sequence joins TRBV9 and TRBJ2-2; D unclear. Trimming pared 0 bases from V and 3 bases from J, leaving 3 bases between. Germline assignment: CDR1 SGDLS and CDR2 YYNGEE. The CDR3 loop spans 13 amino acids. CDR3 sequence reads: CASSVGHTGELFF. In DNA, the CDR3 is TGTGCCAGCAGCGTAGGACACACCGGGGAGCTGTTTTTT.